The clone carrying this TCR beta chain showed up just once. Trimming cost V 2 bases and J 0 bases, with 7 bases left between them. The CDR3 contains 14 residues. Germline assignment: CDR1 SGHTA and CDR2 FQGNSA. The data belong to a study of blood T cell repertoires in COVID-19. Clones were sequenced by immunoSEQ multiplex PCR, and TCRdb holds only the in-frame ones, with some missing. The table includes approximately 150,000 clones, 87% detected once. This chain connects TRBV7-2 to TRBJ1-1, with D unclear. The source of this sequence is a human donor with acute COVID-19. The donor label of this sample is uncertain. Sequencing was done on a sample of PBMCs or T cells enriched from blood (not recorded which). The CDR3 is CASSLTRLNTEAFF. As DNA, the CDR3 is TGTGCCAGCAGCTTAACCCGGTTGAACACTGAAGCTTTCTTT.